This paragraph covers one TCR beta chain sequence. Its target is unknown. These data are taken from a study of beta chain features in type 1 diabetes. Isolated RNA was reverse transcribed in full, so expressed TCRB transcripts were sequenced. Regulatory, naive and central memory T cell samples averaged roughly 3.8 million reads. Profiling relied on immunoSEQ multiplex PCR, and the TCRdb table lists in-frame clones only, not all of them. The sample records about 330,000 clones, 9.5% to 11% being singletons. Overall study results and limits: Unsettled here was the matter of whether HLA type influences TCRB rearrangement.

The receptor comes from a woman in her twenties or thirties in good health. Sample: naive CD4+ T cells from blood.

The CDR3 nucleotides are TGTGCCAGCAGTTTAGCGGGAGGACTTTACAATGAGCAGTTCTTC. The encoded protein is CASSLAGGLYNEQFF. This chain links TRBV27 with TRBJ2-1, with 8 bases that match TRBD2. The CDR3 extends over 15 amino acids. V was pared by 2 bases and J by 4 bases, with 4 bases of the junction left unmatched. CDR1 and CDR2 from the germline V gene are MNHEY and SMNVEV (reference sequence).